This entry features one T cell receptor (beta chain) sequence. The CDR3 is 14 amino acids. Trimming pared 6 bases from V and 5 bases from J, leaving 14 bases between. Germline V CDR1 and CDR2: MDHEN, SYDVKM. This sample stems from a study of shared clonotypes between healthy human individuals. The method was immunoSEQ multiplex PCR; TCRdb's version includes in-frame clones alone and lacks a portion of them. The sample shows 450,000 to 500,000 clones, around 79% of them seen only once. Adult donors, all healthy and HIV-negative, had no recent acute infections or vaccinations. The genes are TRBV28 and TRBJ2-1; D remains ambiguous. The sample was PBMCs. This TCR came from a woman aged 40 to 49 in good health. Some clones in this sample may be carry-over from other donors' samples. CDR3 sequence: CASSLPGRNNEQFF. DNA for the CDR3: TGTGCCAGCAGCCTTCCCGGACGGAACAATGAGCAGTTCTTC.